The next 2 T cell receptor beta chains were all read from a single sample in a study of blood T cell repertoires in COVID-19. Assay used: immunoSEQ multiplex PCR; TCRdb lists only in-frame clones, some missing. The table shows fewer than 130,000 clones, with over 60% occurring only once. Sequences were obtained from peripheral blood. The receptors shown here come from an elderly woman with acute or convalescent COVID-19.

This clone occurred a few times. The V and J genes are TRBV10-3 and TRBJ2-7, with D unresolved. V was clipped by 0 bases and J by 0 bases, with 15 bases between them. Germline-derived CDR1 and CDR2 are ENHRY and SYGVKD. This CDR3 has 17 amino acids. The chain's CDR3 is CAISESGRKAGSYEQYF. The CDR3 DNA sequence: TGTGCCATCAGTGAGTCTGGGCGTAAAGCAGGCTCCTACGAGCAGTACTTC.

Of note for this clone: One end of the junction does not line up with germline, which may come from a read error. V gene TRBV7-7 combines with J gene TRBJ1-6; TRBD1 is a possible D gene (6 bases). This CDR3 is built from 13 residues. The germline CDR1 and CDR2 sequences are SSHAT and FNYEAQ (reference sequence). CDR3 protein: CASSRQVDSPLHF. CDR3 DNA sequence: TGTGCTAGCAGTCGACAGGTTGATTCACCCCTCCACTTT.